A single sample gave rise to the 15 T cell receptor beta chains below, sequenced in a study of cytomegalovirus exposure and HLA in healthy donors. 13 Jbeta primers and 60 Vbeta primers were used for the PCR. Assay used: immunoSEQ multiplex PCR; TCRdb lists only in-frame clones, some missing. The sample gives about 140,000 clones, around 78% of which show up once; 2.8% is in the top ten. The specimen sequenced was PBMCs. The receptors here all came from a male donor in good health and CMV-seronegative.

Here the CDR3 DNA reads TGTGCCAGCTCTCCGGCAGGGCCCCAAGAGACCCAGTACTTC. Translating it yields CASSPAGPQETQYF. The chain carries TRBV18 and TRBJ2-5; D perhaps matches TRBD1 (5 bases). V was clipped by 6 bases and J by 1 base, with 12 bases between them. The CDR3 totals 14 residues. Per germline, CDR1 KGHSH and CDR2 LQKENI.

Only a few counts were recorded for this clone. The rearrangement links TRBV4-2 to TRBJ1-1; tentative D call: TRBD1 (5 bases). Germline V gives CDR1 LGHNA, CDR2 YNFKEQ. Trimming pared 7 bases from V and 3 bases from J, leaving 15 bases between. This CDR3 comprises 14 residues. The CDR3 protein is CASTTDGSDTEAFF. In DNA, the CDR3 is TGTGCCAGCACGACAGATGGTTCGGACACTGAAGCTTTCTTT.

Only one count was recorded for this clone. The chain has TRBV29-1 and TRBJ2-5; TRBD1 might be the D (5 bases). This CDR3 comprises 12 residues. Germline V lookup: CDR1 SQVTM, CDR2 ANQGSEA. V lost 7 bases and J lost 0, with 9 bases in between. The DNA of the CDR3 is TGCAGCGCCCTGGACAACCAAGAGACCCAGTACTTC. Translating gives CSALDNQETQYF. Full variable domain (missing parts from reference TRBV29-1 and TRBJ2-5): SAVISQKPSRDICQRGTSLTIQCQVDSQVTMMFWYRQQPGQSLTLIATANQGSEATYESGFVIDKFPISRPNLTFSTLTVSNMSPEDSSIYLCSALDNQETQYFGPGTRLLVL.

Comment on this clone: The junction and the germline gene differ at one end; a read error may be behind it. This chain joins TRBV13 and TRBJ2-7, with 8 nucleotides matching TRBD1. CDR1 and CDR2 from the germline V gene are PRHDT and FYEKMQ (reference sequence). This CDR3 is 15 amino acids long. CDR3 in DNA: TGTACCAGCAGCTCAACCGGGACAGGTTCCTACGAGCAGTACTTC. Its protein is CTSSSTGTGSYEQYF.

The rearrangement links TRBV9 to TRBJ1-4; D remains unclear. There are 13 residues in the CDR3. V lost 2 bases and J lost 8, with 10 bases in between. CDR1 SGDLS and CDR2 YYNGEE come from the germline V gene. The CDR3 here is CASSVSPGEKLFF. The CDR3 DNA reads TGTGCCAGCAGCGTGAGTCCGGGGGAAAAACTGTTTTTT. The whole variable domain, remainder taken from reference TRBV9 and TRBJ1-4, is DSGVTQTPKHLITATGQRVTLRCSPRSGDLSVYWYQQSLDQGLQFLIQYYNGEERAKGNILERFSAQQFPDLHSELNLSSLELGDSALYFCASSVSPGEKLFFGSGTQLSVL.

The CDR3: CASSAQVNTEAFF. CDR3 sequence (DNA): TGCGCCAGCAGTGCTCAGGTAAACACTGAAGCTTTCTTT. The chain recombines TRBV10-1 with TRBJ1-1; no definite D call. CDR3 length equals 13 residues. The germline V gene has CDR1 WNHNN and CDR2 SYGVQD (reference sequence). Between the trimmed V and J ends, which lost 4 bases and 2 bases, there was a span of 8 bases.

The chain has TRBV18 and TRBJ2-3; 8 bases fit TRBD2. The CDR3 loop spans 15 amino acids. Germline-derived CDR1 and CDR2 are KGHSH and LQKENI. The ends lost 1 base at V and 0 bases at J; junction bases unmatched: 0. CDR3 nucleotide sequence: TGTGCCAGCTCACCACTAGCGGGGAGCACAGATACGCAGTATTTT. It is translated as CASSPLAGSTDTQYF.

The V and J genes are TRBV9 and TRBJ2-1; 7 bases align to TRBD1. CDR3 length: 13 residues. V lost 7 bases and J lost 4; bases outside the gene matches: 5. CDR1 is SGDLS and CDR2 is YYNGEE in the germline V gene. CDR3 sequence: CASGTVTYNEQFF. DNA for the CDR3: TGTGCCAGCGGGACAGTAACTTACAATGAGCAGTTCTTC.

This chain connects TRBV7-3 to TRBJ2-7; D remains ambiguous. The germline V and J ends were trimmed by 2 bases and 4 bases, with 9 bases remaining between them. Germline values: CDR1 SGHTA, CDR2 FQGTGA. The CDR3 is 13 amino acids. This chain's CDR3 is CASSLYQEYEQYF. The CDR3 DNA is TGTGCCAGCAGCTTATACCAGGAATACGAGCAGTACTTC. The full variable domain, with the rest looked up from reference TRBV7-3 and TRBJ2-7, is GAGVSQTPSNKVTEKGKYVELRCDPISGHTALYWYRQSLGQGPEFLIYFQGTGAADDSGLPNDRFFAVRPEGSVSTLKIQRTERGDSAVYLCASSLYQEYEQYFGPGTRLTVT.

The rearrangement uses TRBV5-6 and TRBJ1-2, with a weak D call TRBD1 (5 bases). V lost 0 bases to trimming and J lost 7 bases, with 13 bases between them. Germline CDR1 reads SGHDT; CDR2 reads YYEEEE. The length of the CDR3 is 14 residues. CDR3 nucleotide sequence: TGTGCCAGCAGCTTGGCCGACGGGGGGGGTGGCTACACCTTC. Its translation: CASSLADGGGGYTF.

This clone occurred a few times. The V gene is TRBV27, the J gene TRBJ1-1; D possibly corresponds to TRBD1 (5 bases). The V end lost 1 base, the J end lost 3 bases, and 6 bases lay between the germline ends. Germline V gene sequence: CDR1 MNHEY, CDR2 SMNVEV (reference sequence). There are 13 residues in the CDR3. The CDR3 bases are TGTGCCAGCAGTTTATTCAGGGACACTGAAGCTTTCTTT. This encodes CASSLFRDTEAFF.

Points on this clone: Likely a read error: the CDR3 ends without its conserved phenylalanine or tryptophan. No DNA is shown, since the ends of the CDR3 on it are uncertain; the CDR3 is the one TCRdb lists. The CDR3 sequence is CASSSHGGQGPLLV. The chain recombines TRBV11-3 with TRBJ1-2; the tabulated D call, TRBD1, remains unverified against the DNA. The germline V gene has CDR1 SGHNT and CDR2 YENEEA. The CDR3 sequence runs 14 residues, both termini included.

The J gene is TRBJ2-1, the V gene TRBV5-1; possible D gene TRBD2, 6 bases. Germline lookup yields CDR1 SGHRS and CDR2 YFSETQ. V lost 4 bases and J lost 7, with 12 bases in between. The CDR3 spans 13 residues. The CDR3 sequence is CASSVGTPNEQFF. The CDR3 nucleotides are TGCGCCAGCAGCGTCGGGACTCCAAATGAGCAGTTCTTC.

The chain is built from TRBV4-3 and TRBJ2-7, with unresolved D. The germline V gene has CDR1 LGHNA and CDR2 YSLEER. The ends were cut back, 0 bases at V and 1 base at J, with 10 bases in the middle. This CDR3 comprises 15 residues. The CDR3 coding sequence is TGCGCCAGCAGCCAAGAAGACAACGGATCCTACGAGCAGTACTTC. Protein product: CASSQEDNGSYEQYF.

In nucleotides, the CDR3 is TGTGCCAGCTCACCACTGGGCAGGAATGGCGAGCAGTACTTC. Translated: CASSPLGRNGEQYF. V gene TRBV18 combines with J gene TRBJ2-7; no clear D. CDR3 size: 14 residues. Per germline, CDR1 KGHSH and CDR2 LQKENI. Trimming stripped 1 base from V and 6 bases from J, with 13 bases between.